This T cell receptor beta chain was recovered during a study of cytomegalovirus exposure and HLA in healthy donors. This clone was counted a single time. 13 Jbeta primers and 60 Vbeta primers were used for the PCR. Only in-frame clones appear in the TCRdb table, and some are missing; sequencing was by immunoSEQ multiplex PCR. The sample consists of under 250,000 clones, approximately 80% of them appearing once. Germline V gives CDR1 SGHRS, CDR2 YFSETQ. Between the trimmed V and J ends, which lost 4 bases and 5 bases, there was a span of 12 bases. CDR3 length equals 13 residues. Sequencing was performed on PBMCs. The clonotype comes from a woman aged 45-59 years in good health and CMV-seropositive. The V gene is TRBV5-1, the J gene TRBJ1-1; no definite D call. The CDR3 DNA reads as TGCGCCAGCAGCACTGGGCAGGCGACTGAAGCTTTCTTT. Its translation is CASSTGQATEAFF.